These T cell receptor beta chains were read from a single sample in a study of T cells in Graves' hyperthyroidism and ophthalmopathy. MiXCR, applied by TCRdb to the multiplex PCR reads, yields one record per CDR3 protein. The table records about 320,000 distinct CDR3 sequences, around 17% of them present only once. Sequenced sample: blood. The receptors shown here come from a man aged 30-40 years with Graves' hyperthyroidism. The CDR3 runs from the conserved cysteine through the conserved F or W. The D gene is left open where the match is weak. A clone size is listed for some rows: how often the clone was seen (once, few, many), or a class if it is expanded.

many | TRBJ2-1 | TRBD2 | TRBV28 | TGTGCCAGCAGTTTTGGCGGGAGGGCAAATGAGCAGTTCTTC | CASSFGGRANEQFF
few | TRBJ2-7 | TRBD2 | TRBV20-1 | TGCAGTCCACTGGGGGAGGGGAGCGAGCAGTACTTC | CSPLGEGSEQYF
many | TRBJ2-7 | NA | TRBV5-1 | TGCGCCAGCAGCGGAAGGGGAAGCTCCTACGAGCAGTACTTC | CASSGRGSSYEQYF
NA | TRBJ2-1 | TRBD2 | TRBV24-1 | TGTGCCACCAGTGATCCCGGCCGGGAGGGGAATGAGCAGTTCTTC | CATSDPGREGNEQFF
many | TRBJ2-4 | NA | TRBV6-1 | TGTGCCAGCTCGAGACTAGGGGCAGACATTCAGTACTTC | CASSRLGADIQYF
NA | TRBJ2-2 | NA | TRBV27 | TGTGCCAGCAGTGCCCCCCCCGGGACCAGGAACACCGGGGAGCTGTTTTTT | CASSAPPGTRNTGELFF
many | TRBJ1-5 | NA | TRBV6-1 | TGTGCCAGCAGTCAGACCGGCTGGAGCAATCAGCCCCAGCATTTT | CASSQTGWSNQPQHF
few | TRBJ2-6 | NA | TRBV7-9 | TGTGCCAGCAGCTTATGGGGGGCTGGGGCCAACGTCCTGACTTTC | CASSLWGAGANVLTF
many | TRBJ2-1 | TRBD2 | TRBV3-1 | TGTGCCAGCGATGCTAGCGGGAGGACCAACAATGAGCAGTTCTTC | CASDASGRTNNEQFF
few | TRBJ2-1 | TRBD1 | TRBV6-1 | TGTGCCAGCAGTTCGCAGGGGGTAGGAAATGAGCAGTTCTTC | CASSSQGVGNEQFF
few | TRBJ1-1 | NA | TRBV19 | TGTGCCAGTAGTAGCAGCCCTGAAGCTTTCTTT | CASSSSPEAFF
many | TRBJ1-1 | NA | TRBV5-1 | TGCGCCAGCAATCGGAGAGGGGAAACTGAAGCTTTCTTT | CASNRRGETEAFF
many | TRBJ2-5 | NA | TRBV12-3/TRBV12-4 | TGTGCCAGCACCAGAGGAGATCCTGAGACCCAGTACTTC | CASTRGDPETQYF
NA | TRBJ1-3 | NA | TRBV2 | TGTGCCAGCACAAGGGATTACTCTGGAAACACCATATATTTT | CASTRDYSGNTIYF
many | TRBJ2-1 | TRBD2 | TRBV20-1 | TGCAGTGCTAGAGTTTTCCCGGGCACATCTAGCGGGATAAGGAATGAGCAGTTCTTC | CSARVFPGTSSGIRNEQFF
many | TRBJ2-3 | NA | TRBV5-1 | TGCGCCAGCAGCTTTAGAGGCAGCAACACAGATACGCAGTATTTT | CASSFRGSNTDTQYF
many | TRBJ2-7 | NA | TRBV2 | TGTGCCAGCAGTGAAAACGGGTACGAGCAGTACTTC | CASSENGYEQYF
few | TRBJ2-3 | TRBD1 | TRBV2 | TGTGCCAGCACCGAGGGGGCCGAGGCAGATACGCAGTATTTT | CASTEGAEADTQYF
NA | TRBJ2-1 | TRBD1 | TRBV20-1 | TGCAGTGCCCCCCCCGGGACAGGTAACGATGAGCAGTTCTTC | CSAPPGTGNDEQFF
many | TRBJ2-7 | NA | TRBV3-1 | TGTGCCAGCAGCCAAGGCATGGACGTGTTTGACGAGCAGTACTTC | CASSQGMDVFDEQYF
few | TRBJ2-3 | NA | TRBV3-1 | TGTGCCAGCAGCCAAGTCCCCTCGGCCGGGCAGTATTTT | CASSQVPSAGQYF
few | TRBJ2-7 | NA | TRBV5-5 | TGTGCCAGCAGCTTGGCCATGACAGCTTCTCCCGCCTACGAGCAGTACTTC | CASSLAMTASPAYEQYF
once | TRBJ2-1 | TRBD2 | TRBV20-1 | TGCAGTGCTAGCTGGGTGGGACTAGCGGGAGCCAATGAGCAGTTCTTC | CSASWVGLAGANEQFF
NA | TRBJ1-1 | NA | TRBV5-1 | TGCGCCAGCAGCTTGGAGGGGGGTGCTAGTAGCACTGAAGCTTTCTTT | CASSLEGGASSTEAFF
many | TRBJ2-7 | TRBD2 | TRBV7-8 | TGTGCCAGCGGTGGGACTAGCGGGTACGAGCAGTACTTC | CASGGTSGYEQYF
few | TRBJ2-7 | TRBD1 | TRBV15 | TGTGCCACCAGCACCGGACAGGGGAAACACGAGCAGTACTTC | CATSTGQGKHEQYF
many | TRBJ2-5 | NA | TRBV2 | TGTGCCAGCAGCGGACAGATCCAAGAGACCCAGTACTTC | CASSGQIQETQYF
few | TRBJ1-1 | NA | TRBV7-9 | TGTGCCAGCAGTTACAGCCTCTCGAACACTGAAGCTTTCTTT | CASSYSLSNTEAFF
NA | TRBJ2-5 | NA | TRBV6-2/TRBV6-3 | TGTGCCAGCAGTTACTCTTACGGGGGACCGACCTATTTC | CASSYSYGGPTYF
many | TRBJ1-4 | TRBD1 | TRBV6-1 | TGTGCCAGCAGTTTGGGACAGGGGGCCGAAAAACTGTTTTTT | CASSLGQGAEKLFF
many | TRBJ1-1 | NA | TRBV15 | TGTGCCACCAGCAGACCCCGGGTCAACCCGAACACTGAAGCTTTCTTT | CATSRPRVNPNTEAFF
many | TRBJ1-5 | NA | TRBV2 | TGTGCCAGCAGCCCCAGATTGGGTGGCGGCAATCAGCCCCAGCATTTT | CASSPRLGGGNQPQHF
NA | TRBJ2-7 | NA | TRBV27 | TGTGCCAGCAGTTCCGGGACCGACCCCGACGAGCAGTACTTC | CASSSGTDPDEQYF
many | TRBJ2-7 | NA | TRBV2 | TGTGCCTGCCGTCCTAGGGTAGGCGAGCAGTACTTC | CACRPRVGEQYF
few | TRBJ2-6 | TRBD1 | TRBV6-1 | TGTGCCAGCAGGAACACAGGGGGCGGTGGGGCCAACGTCCTGACTTTC | CASRNTGGGGANVLTF
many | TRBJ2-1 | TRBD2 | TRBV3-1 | TGTGCCAGCAGCCTTCTGACTAGCGGGAGGTACAGTGAGCAGTTCTTC | CASSLLTSGRYSEQFF
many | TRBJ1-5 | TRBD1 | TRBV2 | TGTGCCAGCAGGGTCGCTGGGACAGGGGGTCAGCCCCAGCATTTT | CASRVAGTGGQPQHF
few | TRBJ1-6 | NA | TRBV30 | TGTGCCTGGAGTAAACAGGGAAGCTCACCCCTCCACTTT | CAWSKQGSSPLHF
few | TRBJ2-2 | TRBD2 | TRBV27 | TGTGCCAGCAGTGCCGGACTAGCGGGAGGGCCGTACACCGGGGAGCTGTTTTTT | CASSAGLAGGPYTGELFF
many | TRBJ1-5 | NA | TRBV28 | TGTGCCAGCAGCCTCATAAATCAGCCCCAGCATTTT | CASSLINQPQHF
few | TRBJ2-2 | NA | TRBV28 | TGTGCCAGCAGTGTAAAGAGGGAGCTGTTTTTT | CASSVKRELFF
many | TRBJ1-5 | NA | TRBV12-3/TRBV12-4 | TGTGCCAGCAGCCGCCGTAATAGCAATCAGCCCCAGCATTTT | CASSRRNSNQPQHF
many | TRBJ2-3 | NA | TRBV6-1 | TGTGCCAGCAGGCAAGACAGTGCGCCCCATACGCAGTATTTT | CASRQDSAPHTQYF
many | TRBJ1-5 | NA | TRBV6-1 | TGTGCCAGCAGTGATCTAGGCGGGGGTCAGCCCCAGCATTTT | CASSDLGGGQPQHF
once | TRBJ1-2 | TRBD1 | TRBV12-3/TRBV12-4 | TGTGCCAGCAGTCCGCGCCGACAGGGAGGAGATGGCTACACCTTC | CASSPRRQGGDGYTF
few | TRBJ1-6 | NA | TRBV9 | TGTGCCAGCAGCGTAGGAAGCCTTTCACCCCTCCACTTT | CASSVGSLSPLHF
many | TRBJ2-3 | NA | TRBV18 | TGTGCCAGCTCACAACAGAGCACAGATACGCAGTATTTT | CASSQQSTDTQYF
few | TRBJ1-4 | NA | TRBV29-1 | TGCAGCGCCAACTCATACACGGGGGAAAAACTGTTTTTT | CSANSYTGEKLFF
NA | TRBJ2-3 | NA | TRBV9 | TGTGCCAGCAGCCACTTAGGGAGCACAGATACGCAGTATTTT | CASSHLGSTDTQYF
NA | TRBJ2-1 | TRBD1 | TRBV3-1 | TGTGCCAGCAGCCAAGAGGGCCGGGACAGGGGGCGTGAGCAGTTCTTC | CASSQEGRDRGREQFF
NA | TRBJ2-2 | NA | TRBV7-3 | TGTGCCAGCAGCTTAGGGATGAACACCGGGGAGCTGTTTTTT | CASSLGMNTGELFF
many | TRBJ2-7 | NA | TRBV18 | TGTGCCAGCTCACCGACATTTCCAGCCGAGCAGTACTTC | CASSPTFPAEQYF
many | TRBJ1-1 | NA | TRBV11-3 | TGTGCCAGCAGCTTAGCAAGGGCGAAAGCTTTCTTT | CASSLARAKAFF
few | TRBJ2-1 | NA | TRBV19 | TGTGCCAGTAGTGGGCCGGGCGGCGATGAGCAGTTCTTC | CASSGPGGDEQFF
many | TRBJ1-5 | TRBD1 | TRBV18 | TGTGCCAGCTCGAGCCGGGACAGGGTTGAGCCCCAGCATTTT | CASSSRDRVEPQHF
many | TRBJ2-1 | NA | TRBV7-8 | TGTGCCAGCTCTTTCGGGGACTCCTACAATGAGCAGTTCTTC | CASSFGDSYNEQFF
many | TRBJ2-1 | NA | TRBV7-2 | TGTGCCAGCAGCATGGACGTCTGGGCCCATCGCTCCTACAATGAGCAGTTCTTC | CASSMDVWAHRSYNEQFF